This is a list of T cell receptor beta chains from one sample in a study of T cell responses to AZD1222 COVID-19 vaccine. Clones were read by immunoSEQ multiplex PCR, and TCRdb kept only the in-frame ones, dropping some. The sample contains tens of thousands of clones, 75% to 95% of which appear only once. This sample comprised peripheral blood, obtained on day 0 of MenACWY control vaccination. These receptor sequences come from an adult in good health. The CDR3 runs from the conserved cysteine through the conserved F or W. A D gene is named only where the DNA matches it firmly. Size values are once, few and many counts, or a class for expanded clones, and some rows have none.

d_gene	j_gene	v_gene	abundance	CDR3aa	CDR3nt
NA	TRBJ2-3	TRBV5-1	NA	CASSLAEGRVRATDTQYF	TGCGCCAGCAGCTTGGCTGAGGGAAGGGTCAGGGCCACAGATACGCAGTATTTT
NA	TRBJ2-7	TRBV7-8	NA	CASSLGVAREQYF	TGTGCCAGCAGCTTAGGGGTTGCCCGGGAGCAGTACTTC
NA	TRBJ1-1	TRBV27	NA	CASSWGGMNTEAFF	TGTGCCAGCAGTTGGGGGGGGATGAACACTGAAGCTTTCTTT
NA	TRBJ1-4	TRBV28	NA	CASTDRGGGEKLFF	TGTGCCAGCACCGATAGGGGCGGCGGAGAAAAACTGTTTTTT
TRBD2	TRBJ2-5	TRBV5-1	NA	CASSLRAGEETQYF	TGCGCCAGCAGCTTGCGGGCGGGAGAGGAGACCCAGTACTTC
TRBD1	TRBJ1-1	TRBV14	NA	CASSSQGRYFAEAFF	TGTGCCAGCAGCTCACAGGGGAGGTATTTCGCTGAAGCTTTCTTT
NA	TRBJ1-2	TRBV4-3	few	CASSQAQGSGYTF	TGCGCCAGCAGCCAAGCACAGGGAAGTGGCTACACCTTC
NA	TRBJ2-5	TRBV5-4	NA	CASSIRGRETQYF	TGTGCCAGCAGTATCAGGGGTAGGGAGACCCAGTACTTC
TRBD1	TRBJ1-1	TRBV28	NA	CASSLSGRGDEAFF	TGTGCCAGCAGTTTATCGGGCAGGGGGGATGAAGCTTTCTTT
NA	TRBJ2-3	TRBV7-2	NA	CASSLDWGYTQYF	TGTGCCAGCAGCTTAGATTGGGGCTATACGCAGTATTTT
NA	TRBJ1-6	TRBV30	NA	CAWSWDTSSYNSPLHF	TGTGCCTGGAGTTGGGACACAAGCTCCTATAATTCACCCCTCCACTTT
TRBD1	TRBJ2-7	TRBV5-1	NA	CASSGDSHSYEQYF	TGCGCCAGCAGCGGGGACAGCCACTCCTACGAGCAGTACTTC
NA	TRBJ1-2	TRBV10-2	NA	CASTQTAASNAGYTF	TGCGCCAGCACCCAAACGGCAGCTTCCAATGCTGGCTACACCTTC
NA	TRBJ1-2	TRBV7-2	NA	CASLTAYGYTF	TGTGCCAGCTTGACAGCTTATGGCTACACCTTC
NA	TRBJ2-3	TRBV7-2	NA	CASSSRGWATDTQYF	TGTGCCAGCAGCTCCCGGGGGTGGGCCACAGATACGCAGTATTTT
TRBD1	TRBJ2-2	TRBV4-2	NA	CASSSRQGAGKGGELFF	TGTGCCAGCAGCTCCCGACAGGGGGCAGGTAAAGGCGGGGAGCTGTTTTTT
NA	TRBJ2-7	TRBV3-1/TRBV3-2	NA	CASSHSNYEQYF	TGTGCCAGCAGCCATTCCAACTACGAGCAGTACTTC
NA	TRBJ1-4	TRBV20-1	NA	CSGRINEKLFF	TGCAGTGGAAGGATTAATGAAAAACTGTTTTTT